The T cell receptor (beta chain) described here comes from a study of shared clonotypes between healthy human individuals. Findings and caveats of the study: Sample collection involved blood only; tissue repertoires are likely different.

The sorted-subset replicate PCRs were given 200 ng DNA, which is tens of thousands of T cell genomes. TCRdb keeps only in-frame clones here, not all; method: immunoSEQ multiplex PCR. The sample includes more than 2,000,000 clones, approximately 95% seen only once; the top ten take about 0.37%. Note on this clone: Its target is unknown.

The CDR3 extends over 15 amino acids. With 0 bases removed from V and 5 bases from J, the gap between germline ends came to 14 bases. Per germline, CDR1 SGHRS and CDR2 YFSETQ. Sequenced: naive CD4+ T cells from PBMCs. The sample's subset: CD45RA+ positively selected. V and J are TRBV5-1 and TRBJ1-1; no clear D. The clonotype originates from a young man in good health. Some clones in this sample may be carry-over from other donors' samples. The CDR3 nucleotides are TGCGCCAGCAGCTTGGATATTGGGCGGTGGACTGAAGCTTTCTTT. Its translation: CASSLDIGRWTEAFF. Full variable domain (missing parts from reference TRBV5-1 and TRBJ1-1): KAGVTQTPRYLIKTRGQQVTLSCSPISGHRSVSWYQQTPGQGLQFLFEYFSETQRNKGNFPGRFSGRQFSNSRSEMNVSTLELGDSALYLCASSLDIGRWTEAFFGQGTRLTVV.